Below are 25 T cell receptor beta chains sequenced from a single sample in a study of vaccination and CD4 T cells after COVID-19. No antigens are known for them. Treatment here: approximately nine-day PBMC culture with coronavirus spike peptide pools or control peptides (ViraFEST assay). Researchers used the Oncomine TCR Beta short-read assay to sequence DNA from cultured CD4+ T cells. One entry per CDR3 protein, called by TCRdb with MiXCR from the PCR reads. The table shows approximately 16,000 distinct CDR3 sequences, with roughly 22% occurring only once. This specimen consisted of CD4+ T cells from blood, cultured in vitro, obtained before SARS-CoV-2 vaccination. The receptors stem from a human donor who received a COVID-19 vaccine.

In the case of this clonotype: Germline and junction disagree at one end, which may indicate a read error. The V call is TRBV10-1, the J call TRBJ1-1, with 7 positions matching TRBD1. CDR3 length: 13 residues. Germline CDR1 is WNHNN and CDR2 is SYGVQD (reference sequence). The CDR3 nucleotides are TGCGCCAGCAGAGGGACAGACGGGACTGAAGCTTCCTTT. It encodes CASRGTDGTEASF.

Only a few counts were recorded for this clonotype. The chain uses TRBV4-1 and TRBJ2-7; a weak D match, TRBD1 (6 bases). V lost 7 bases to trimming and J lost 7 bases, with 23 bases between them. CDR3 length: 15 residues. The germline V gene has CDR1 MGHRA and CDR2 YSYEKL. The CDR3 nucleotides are TGCGCCAGCACGCCGAGCTGGGGGCGCCTAGGGGAGCAGTACTTC. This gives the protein CASTPSWGRLGEQYF.

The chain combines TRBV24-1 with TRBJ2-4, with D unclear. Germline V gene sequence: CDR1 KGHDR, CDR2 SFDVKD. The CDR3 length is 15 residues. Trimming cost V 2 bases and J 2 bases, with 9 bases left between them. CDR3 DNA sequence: TGTGCCACCAGTGATTCCACGTTCACCAAAAACATTCAGTACTTC. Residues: CATSDSTFTKNIQYF.

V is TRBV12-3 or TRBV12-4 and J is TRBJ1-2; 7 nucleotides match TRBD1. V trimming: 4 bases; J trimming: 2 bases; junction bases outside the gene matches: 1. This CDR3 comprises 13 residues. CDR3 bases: TGTGCCAGCAGTTCGACAGGGAACTATGGCTACACCTTC. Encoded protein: CASSSTGNYGYTF.

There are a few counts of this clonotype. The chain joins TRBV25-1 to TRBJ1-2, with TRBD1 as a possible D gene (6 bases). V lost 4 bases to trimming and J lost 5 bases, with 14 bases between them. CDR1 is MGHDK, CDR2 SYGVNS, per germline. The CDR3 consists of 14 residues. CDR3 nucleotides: TGTGCCAGCAGTGTTACAGGGTTTTGTTATGGCTACACCTTC. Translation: CASSVTGFCYGYTF.

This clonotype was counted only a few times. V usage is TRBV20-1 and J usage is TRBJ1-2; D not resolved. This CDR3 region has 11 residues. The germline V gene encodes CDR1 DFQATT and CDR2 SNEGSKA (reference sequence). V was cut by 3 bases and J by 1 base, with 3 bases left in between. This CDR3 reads CSASGNYGYTF. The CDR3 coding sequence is TGCAGTGCTAGTGGTAACTATGGCTACACCTTC.

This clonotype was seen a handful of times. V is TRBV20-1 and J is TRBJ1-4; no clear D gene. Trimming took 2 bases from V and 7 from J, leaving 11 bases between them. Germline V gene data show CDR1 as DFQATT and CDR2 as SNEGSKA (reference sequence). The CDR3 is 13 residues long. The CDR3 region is CSARSPAGEKLFF. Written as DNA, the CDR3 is TGCAGTGCTAGATCCCCGGCGGGTGAAAAACTGTTTTTT.

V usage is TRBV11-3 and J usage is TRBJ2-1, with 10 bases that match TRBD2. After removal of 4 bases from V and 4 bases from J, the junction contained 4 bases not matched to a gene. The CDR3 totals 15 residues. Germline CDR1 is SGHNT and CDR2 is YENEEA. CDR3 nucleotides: TGTGCCAGCAGCTCAGTAGCGGGGGGATACAATGAGCAGTTCTTC. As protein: CASSSVAGGYNEQFF.

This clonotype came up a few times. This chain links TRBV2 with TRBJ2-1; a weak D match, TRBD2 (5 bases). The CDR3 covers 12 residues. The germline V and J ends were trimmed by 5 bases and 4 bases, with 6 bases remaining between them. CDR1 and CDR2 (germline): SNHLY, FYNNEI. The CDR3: CASSTGYNEQFF. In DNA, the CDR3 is TGTGCCAGCAGTACGGGGTACAATGAGCAGTTCTTC.

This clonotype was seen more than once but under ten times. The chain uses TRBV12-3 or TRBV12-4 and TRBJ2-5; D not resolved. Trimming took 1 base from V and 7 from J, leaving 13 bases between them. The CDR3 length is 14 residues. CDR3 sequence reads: CASSLGLVSVTQYF. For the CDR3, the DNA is TGTGCCAGCAGTTTAGGGCTAGTCAGCGTGACCCAGTACTTC.

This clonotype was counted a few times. The CDR3 DNA reads TGTGCCAGTACCCGGACGGGGAGCTCCTATAATTCACCCCTCCACTTT. Amino acids: CASTRTGSSYNSPLHF. The chain has TRBV19 and TRBJ1-6; D unclear. The CDR3 runs 16 residues. Germline V lookup: CDR1 LNHDA, CDR2 SQIVND (reference sequence). V lost 7 bases and J lost 0, with 13 bases in between.

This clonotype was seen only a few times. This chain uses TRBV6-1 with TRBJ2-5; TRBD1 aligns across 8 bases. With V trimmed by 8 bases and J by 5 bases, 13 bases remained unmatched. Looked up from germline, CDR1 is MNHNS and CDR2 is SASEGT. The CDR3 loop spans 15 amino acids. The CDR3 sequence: CASRETGTGYETQYF. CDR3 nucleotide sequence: TGTGCCAGCCGCGAAACCGGGACAGGATATGAGACCCAGTACTTC.

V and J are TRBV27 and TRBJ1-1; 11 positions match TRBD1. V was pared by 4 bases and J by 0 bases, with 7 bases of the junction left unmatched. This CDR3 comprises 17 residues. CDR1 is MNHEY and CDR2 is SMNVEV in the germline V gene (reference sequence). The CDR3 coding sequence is TGTGCCAGCAGTTCCCGGACAGGGGGCGCAGTGAACACTGAAGCTTTCTTT. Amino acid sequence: CASSSRTGGAVNTEAFF.

The CDR3 nucleotides are TGTGCCAGCAGCTTAGATCTTAAGTACGAGCAGTACTTC. It specifies CASSLDLKYEQYF. The genes are TRBV11-3 and TRBJ2-7, with D hard to call. V gave up 0 bases and J gave up 4 bases, with 7 bases separating them. The CDR3 consists of 13 residues. Germline V gives CDR1 SGHNT, CDR2 YENEEA.

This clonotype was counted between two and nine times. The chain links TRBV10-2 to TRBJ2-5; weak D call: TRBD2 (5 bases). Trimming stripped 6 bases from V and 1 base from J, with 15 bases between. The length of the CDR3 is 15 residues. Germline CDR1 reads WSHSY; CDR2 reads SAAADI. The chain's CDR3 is CASREDSNPQETQYF. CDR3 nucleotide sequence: TGCGCCAGCAGGGAGGACTCTAACCCCCAAGAGACCCAGTACTTC.

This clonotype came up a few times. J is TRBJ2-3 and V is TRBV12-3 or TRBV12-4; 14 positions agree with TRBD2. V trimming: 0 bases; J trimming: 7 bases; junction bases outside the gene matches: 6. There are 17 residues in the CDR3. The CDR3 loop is CASSLATSGGASNTQYF. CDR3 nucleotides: TGTGCCAGCAGTTTAGCGACTAGCGGGGGGGCCTCGAATACGCAGTATTTT.

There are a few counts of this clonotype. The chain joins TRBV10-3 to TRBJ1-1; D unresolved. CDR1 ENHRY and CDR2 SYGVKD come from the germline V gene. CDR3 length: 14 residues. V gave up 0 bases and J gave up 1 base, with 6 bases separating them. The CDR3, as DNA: TGTGCCATCAGTGAGTCTGCAGGGAACACTGAAGCTTTCTTT. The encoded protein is CAISESAGNTEAFF.

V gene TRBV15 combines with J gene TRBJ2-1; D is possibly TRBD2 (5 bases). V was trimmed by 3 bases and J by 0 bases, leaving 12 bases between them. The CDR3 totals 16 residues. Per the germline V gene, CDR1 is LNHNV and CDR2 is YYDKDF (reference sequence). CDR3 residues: CATSSRSGDSYNEQFF. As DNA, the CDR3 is TGTGCCACCAGCAGTAGAAGCGGCGACTCCTACAATGAGCAGTTCTTC.

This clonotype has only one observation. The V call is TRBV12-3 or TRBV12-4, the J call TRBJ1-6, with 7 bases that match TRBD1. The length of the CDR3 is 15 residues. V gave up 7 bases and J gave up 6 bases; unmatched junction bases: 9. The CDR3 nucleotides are TGTGCCAGCAACAGAGGGGGCGCAGGTAATTCACCCCTCCACTTT. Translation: CASNRGGAGNSPLHF.

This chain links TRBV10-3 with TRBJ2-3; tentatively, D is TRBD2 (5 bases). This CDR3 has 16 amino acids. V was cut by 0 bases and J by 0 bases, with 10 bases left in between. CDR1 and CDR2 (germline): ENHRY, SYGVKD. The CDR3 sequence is CAISESGGWSTDTQYF. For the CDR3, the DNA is TGTGCCATCAGTGAGTCCGGCGGGTGGAGCACAGATACGCAGTATTTT.

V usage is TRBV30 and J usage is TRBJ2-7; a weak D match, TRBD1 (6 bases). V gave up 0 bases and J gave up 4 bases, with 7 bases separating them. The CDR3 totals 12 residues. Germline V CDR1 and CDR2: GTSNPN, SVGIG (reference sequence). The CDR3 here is CAWSVQGYEQYF. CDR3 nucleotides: TGTGCCTGGAGTGTTCAGGGGTACGAGCAGTACTTC.

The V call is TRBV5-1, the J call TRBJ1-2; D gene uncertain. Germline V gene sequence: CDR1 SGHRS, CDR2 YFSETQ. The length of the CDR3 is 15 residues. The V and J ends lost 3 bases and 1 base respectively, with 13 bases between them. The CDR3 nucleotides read TGCGCCAGCAGCTACCCCGGACGTAATAACTATGGCTACACCTTC. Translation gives CASSYPGRNNYGYTF. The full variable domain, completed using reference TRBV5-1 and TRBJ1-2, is KAGVTQTPRYLIKTRGQQVTLSCSPISGHRSVSWYQQTPGQGLQFLFEYFSETQRNKGNFPGRFSGRQFSNSRSEMNVSTLELGDSALYLCASSYPGRNNYGYTFGSGTRLTVV.

The CDR3 here is CATSDGTESPLHF. The CDR3 DNA reads TGTGCCACCAGTGATGGGACCGAATCACCCCTCCACTTT. The chain has TRBV24-1 and TRBJ1-6; TRBD1 is a possible D gene (5 bases). This CDR3 is built from 13 residues. Germline V lookup: CDR1 KGHDR, CDR2 SFDVKD. Trimming stripped 3 bases from V and 10 bases from J, with 9 bases between.

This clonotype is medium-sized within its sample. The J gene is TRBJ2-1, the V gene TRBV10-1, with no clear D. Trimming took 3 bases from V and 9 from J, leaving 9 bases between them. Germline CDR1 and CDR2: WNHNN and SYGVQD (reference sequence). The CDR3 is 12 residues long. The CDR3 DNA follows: TGCGCCAGCAGTGAAGGGTATACTGAGCAGTTCTTC. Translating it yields CASSEGYTEQFF.

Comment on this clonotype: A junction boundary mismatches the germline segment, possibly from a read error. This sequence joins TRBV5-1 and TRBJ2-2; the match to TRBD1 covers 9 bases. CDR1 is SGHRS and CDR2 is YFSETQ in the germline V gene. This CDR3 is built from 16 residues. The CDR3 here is CASSYTGGGDTGELFF. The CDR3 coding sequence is TGCGCCAGCAGCTACACAGGGGGCGGGGACACCGGGGAACTGTTTTTT.